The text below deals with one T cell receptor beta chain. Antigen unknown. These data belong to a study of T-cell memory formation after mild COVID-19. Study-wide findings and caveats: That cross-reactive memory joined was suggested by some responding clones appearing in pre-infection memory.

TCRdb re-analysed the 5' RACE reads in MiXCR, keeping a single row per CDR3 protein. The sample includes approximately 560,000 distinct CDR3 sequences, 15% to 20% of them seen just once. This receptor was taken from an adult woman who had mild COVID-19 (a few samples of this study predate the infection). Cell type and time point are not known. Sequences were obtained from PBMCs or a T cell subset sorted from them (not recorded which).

The CDR3 protein is CASSLIFQQTEAFF. For the CDR3, the DNA is TGTGCCAGCAGCTTAATCTTCCAGCAAACTGAAGCTTTCTTT. The chain uses TRBV7-9 and TRBJ1-1, with no clear D. This CDR3 has 14 residues. Trimming stripped 2 bases from V and 5 bases from J, with 12 bases between. Per the germline V gene, CDR1 is SEHNR and CDR2 is FQNEAQ (reference sequence).